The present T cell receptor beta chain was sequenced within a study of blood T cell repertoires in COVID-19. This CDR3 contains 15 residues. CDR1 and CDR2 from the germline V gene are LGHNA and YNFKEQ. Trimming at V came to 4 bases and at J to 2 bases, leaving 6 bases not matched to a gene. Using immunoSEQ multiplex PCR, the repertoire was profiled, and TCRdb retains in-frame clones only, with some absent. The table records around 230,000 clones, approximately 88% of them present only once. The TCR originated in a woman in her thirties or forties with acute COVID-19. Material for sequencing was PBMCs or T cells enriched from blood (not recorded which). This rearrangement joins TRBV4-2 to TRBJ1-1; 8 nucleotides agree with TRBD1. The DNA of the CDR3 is TGTGCCAGCAGCCCGTTGACAGGGGTAAACACTGAAGCTTTCTTT. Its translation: CASSPLTGVNTEAFF.